This entry is about one T cell receptor beta chain. This sample is drawn from a study of blood T cell repertoires in COVID-19. Study-wide context: The cDNA or gDNA used as material had been derived from T cells, B-cell-depleted T cells, or PBMCs.

Study processing details: Researchers report that nucleated cell counts were estimated from reference gene primer amplification. Only in-frame clones appear in the TCRdb table, and some are missing; sequencing was by immunoSEQ multiplex PCR. The D gene and trimming were derived from the DNA, and the V and J assignments and clone size from that table. Among about 120,000 clones listed, 86% were seen once. CDR1 and CDR2 (germline): LNHNV, YYDKDF (reference sequence). This CDR3 is 13 amino acids long. V shed 0 bases and J shed 4 bases, with 7 bases lying between them. The receptor comes from a man aged 40-55 years with acute or convalescent COVID-19. Sequencing was done on a sample of peripheral blood. The V call is TRBV15, the J call TRBJ2-7, with D tentatively TRBD1 (6 bases). CDR3 nucleotides: TGTGCCACCAGCAGAGAAGGACAGTACGAGCAGTACTTC. Amino acid sequence: CATSREGQYEQYF.